This entry lists 2 T cell receptor beta chains sequenced from one sample in a study of blood T cell repertoires in COVID-19. Only in-frame clones appear in the TCRdb table, and some are missing; sequencing was by immunoSEQ multiplex PCR. The sample has some 95,000 clones, nearly 90% seen once; the top ten hold 3.5% to 5.5%. The sequenced material came from peripheral blood. These receptors came from a man between 65 and 80 years old with acute or convalescent COVID-19.

The chain couples TRBV5-5 to TRBJ1-6, with a possible D match to TRBD1 (6 bases). Germline CDR1 reads SGHKS; CDR2 reads YYEKEE (reference sequence). The CDR3 length is 13 residues. V shed 4 bases and J shed 13 bases, with 15 bases lying between them. CDR3 nucleotide sequence: TGTGCCAGCAGCCATAGACCACAGGGTCCCCTCCACTTT. This codes for CASSHRPQGPLHF.

This chain links TRBV18 with TRBJ2-2, with D possibly being TRBD2 (6 bases). V was clipped by 3 bases and J by 8 bases, with 16 bases between them. Per germline, CDR1 KGHSH and CDR2 LQKENI. This CDR3 has 15 residues. The CDR3: CASSPVSAGLGELFF. The CDR3 nucleotides read TGTGCCAGCTCACCCGTTTCCGCGGGGCTGGGGGAGCTGTTTTTT.